This TCR beta chain derives from a study of T cell responses to AZD1222 COVID-19 vaccine. For the study at large: Analysis merged second doses at about 4 or about 12 weeks.

With respect to this clone: The antigen is unknown.

The CDR3 runs to 13 residues. Trimming pared 7 bases from V and 9 bases from J, leaving 15 bases between. Germline V gene sequence: CDR1 KGHDR, CDR2 SFDVKD. Sequencing used immunoSEQ multiplex PCR; TCRdb keeps in-frame clones, though not all of them. The sample gives 160,000 or so clones, 90% to 95% of which show up once; about 3% is in the top ten. Whole-study findings and limits: Females outnumbered males among donors, who were mostly white British; clonal diversity was possibly underestimated. Repertoires were sampled only after the peak T cell response.

The source is an adult in good health. The genes are TRBV24-1 and TRBJ2-1; D may be TRBD2 (7 bases). The sequencing used peripheral blood, collected on day 0 of AZD1222 vaccination. The CDR3 sequence is CATRGGPLGEQFF. As DNA, the CDR3 is TGTGCCACCAGGGGGGGGCCGTTGGGTGAGCAGTTCTTC.